The next 27 T cell receptor beta chains were all read from a single sample in a study of T-cell reconstitution after alpha-beta-depleted transplantation in children. This sample's TCRbeta library carried unique molecular identifier barcodes. TCRdb called the PCR reads again in MiXCR, with one record for every CDR3 protein. The data hold some 530,000 distinct CDR3 sequences, with approximately 12% observed a single time. The input for sequencing was PBMCs from the stem cell graft donor, taken from the stem cell graft. The origin of the receptors is a human donor who donated a stem cell graft to a child with combined immunodeficiency.

The sample holds a few counts of this clonotype. This may arise from a read error, as a much more abundant clone is one base away. The chain employs TRBV12-3 or TRBV12-4 and TRBJ2-5; unclear D gene. This CDR3 spans 11 amino acids. Trimming removed 6 bases at V and 2 bases at J, with 4 bases between. CDR3: CASRKQETQYF. As DNA, the CDR3 is TGTGCCAGCAGAAAACAAGAGACCCAGTACTTC.

This clonotype occurred many times. The chain couples TRBV9 to TRBJ2-5; D perhaps matches TRBD2 (6 bases). The length of the CDR3 is 13 residues. CDR1 SGDLS and CDR2 YYNGEE come from the germline V gene. V was shortened by 5 bases and J by 6 bases, with 14 bases between the two germline ends. CDR3 sequence reads: CASSSIAGKTQYF. In DNA, the CDR3 is TGTGCCAGCAGTTCAATTGCGGGAAAGACCCAGTACTTC.

This clonotype has only a few counts. The chain links TRBV15 to TRBJ2-7, with D unclear. From germline, CDR1 is LNHNV and CDR2 YYDKDF (reference sequence). V dropped 1 base and J dropped 3 bases, with 10 bases sitting between them. CDR3 length: 14 residues. CDR3 amino acids: CATSRGGSGYEQYF. Written as DNA, the CDR3 is TGTGCCACCAGCAGAGGTGGGTCGGGCTACGAGCAGTACTTC.

The chain couples TRBV12-3 or TRBV12-4 to TRBJ2-1, with 11 positions matching TRBD2. This CDR3 has 18 residues. CDR3 amino acids: CTISPYLSGLAEGNEQFF. CDR3 coding DNA: TGTACCATCAGCCCTTACCTATCGGGACTAGCGGAGGGCAATGAGCAGTTCTTC.

Only a few counts were recorded for this clonotype. CDR3 in amino acids: CASSAANEQFF. CDR3 DNA: TGTGCCAGCAGCGCAGCCAATGAGCAGTTCTTC. V gene TRBV9 combines with J gene TRBJ2-1; D gene unclear. This CDR3 spans 11 amino acids. The germline V gene has CDR1 SGDLS and CDR2 YYNGEE. Trimming pared 3 bases from V and 6 bases from J, leaving 4 bases between.

This clonotype was observed many times. The chain carries TRBV7-2 and TRBJ2-5; D is undetermined. Trimming took 3 bases from V and 2 from J, leaving 7 bases between them. From germline, CDR1 is SGHTA and CDR2 FQGNSA. The CDR3 is 13 amino acids. The CDR3 spells CASSLTPQETQYF. In DNA form, the CDR3 reads TGTGCCAGCAGCTTGACTCCTCAAGAGACCCAGTACTTC.

This clonotype showed up just a few times. The rearrangement links TRBV6-5 to TRBJ2-4, with a tentative D call TRBD2 (7 bases). The ends were cut back, 5 bases at V and 0 bases at J, with 17 bases in the middle. The CDR3 runs to 17 residues. The germline V gene encodes CDR1 MNHEY and CDR2 SVGAGI. CDR3 loop: CASSRGGLAVAKNIQYF. CDR3 coding DNA: TGTGCCAGCAGTCGAGGGGGGCTAGCGGTAGCCAAAAACATTCAGTACTTC.

This clonotype was found many times. This chain joins TRBV12-3 or TRBV12-4 and TRBJ2-7, with D maybe TRBD1 (5 bases). This CDR3 contains 15 residues. Trimming took 3 bases from V and 1 from J, leaving 13 bases between them. CDR3 sequence reads: CASSLGQGASYEQYF. The CDR3 coding sequence is TGTGCCAGCAGTTTGGGCCAGGGCGCGTCCTACGAGCAGTACTTC.

This clonotype has a count of ten or more. This chain joins TRBV20-1 and TRBJ2-5; possible D gene TRBD2, 7 bases. CDR1 is DFQATT and CDR2 is SNEGSKA in the germline V gene (reference sequence). This CDR3 region has 13 residues. The V gene lost 6 bases and the J gene lost 5 bases, with 16 bases spanning the gap. CDR3 DNA: TGCAGTGCACCTTCGGGGGGCTTGGAGACCCAGTACTTC. Protein: CSAPSGGLETQYF.

This clonotype appeared many times. This chain connects TRBV15 to TRBJ2-3; TRBD1 aligns across 7 bases. From germline, CDR1 is LNHNV and CDR2 YYDKDF (reference sequence). The CDR3 contains 16 residues. J gave up 1 base and V 0 bases, and 4 bases lay outside the gene matches. CDR3 residues: CATSRDRGQGTDTQYF. DNA for the CDR3: TGTGCCACCAGCAGAGATCGAGGACAGGGCACAGATACGCAGTATTTT.

This clonotype was recorded at least ten times. This sequence joins TRBV29-1 and TRBJ2-3, with 9 bases lining up with TRBD2. Germline assignment: CDR1 SQVTM and CDR2 ANQGSEA. This CDR3 comprises 16 residues. The J segment lost 3 bases and the V segment lost 3 bases, leaving 10 bases of the junction unmatched. The CDR3 bases are TGCAGCGTTGATAGTGCCCTAGCGGGGAAGACAGATACGCAGTATTTT. Amino acids: CSVDSALAGKTDTQYF.

This clonotype was observed at least ten times. The chain has TRBV12-3 or TRBV12-4 and TRBJ1-4, with a possible D match to TRBD1 (6 bases). The CDR3 loop spans 14 amino acids. Trimming cost V 6 bases and J 8 bases, with 16 bases left between them. The chain's CDR3 is CASRPPGQLEKLFF. DNA for the CDR3: TGTGCCAGCAGACCCCCGGGACAACTAGAAAAACTGTTTTTT.

This clonotype was seen ten or more times. This chain connects TRBV6-1 to TRBJ2-7, with 9 bases matching TRBD1. The CDR3 is made up of 15 amino acids. Germline CDR1 MNHNS, CDR2 SASEGT. J lost 5 bases, V lost 6 bases, and 11 bases had no gene match. The CDR3 DNA is TGTGCCAGCAGCCCCAAAGGACAGGGGTCCCACGAGCAGTACTTC. Protein sequence: CASSPKGQGSHEQYF.

This clonotype was observed a few times. This sequence joins TRBV7-9 and TRBJ2-1; D gene uncertain. The germline CDR1 and CDR2 sequences are SEHNR and FQNEAQ (reference sequence). The CDR3 runs 13 residues. Trimming removed 3 bases from V and 9 bases from J, with 12 bases in between. CDR3 loop: CASSFFQASEQFF. The CDR3 DNA reads as TGTGCCAGCAGCTTCTTTCAGGCGTCTGAGCAGTTCTTC.

Turning to this clonotype: One junction end does not reproduce the germline sequence, and a read error may be involved. This chain's CDR3 is CATSIPNRGSTDAQYF. As DNA, the CDR3 is TGTGCCACCAGTATACCCAACAGGGGTTCCACAGATGCGCAGTATTTT. This chain links TRBV24-1 with TRBJ2-3, with TRBD1 identical over 7 bases. Germline values: CDR1 KGHDR, CDR2 SFDVKD. This CDR3 comprises 16 residues.

The sample holds a few counts of this clonotype. The chain employs TRBV6-2 or TRBV6-3 and TRBJ2-2; D is unclear. V lost 1 base, J lost 4 bases, and 10 bases lay in between. This CDR3 spans 15 amino acids. The germline V gene has CDR1 MNHEY and CDR2 SVGEGT. CDR3 amino acids: CASSYLPASTGELFF. The CDR3 region has the DNA TGTGCCAGCAGTTACTTGCCAGCATCCACCGGGGAGCTGTTTTTT.

This clonotype was seen only a few times. The CDR3 nucleotides are TGTGCCAGCAGCGCTTGGGACAACAATGAGCAGTTCTTC. Translating it yields CASSAWDNNEQFF. The V and J genes are TRBV9 and TRBJ2-1; D may be TRBD1 (6 bases). The CDR3 runs to 13 residues. V was pared by 3 bases and J by 5 bases, with 9 bases between. Germline V gives CDR1 SGDLS, CDR2 YYNGEE.

The table lists this clonotype with a few counts. The chain links TRBV20-1 to TRBJ2-7; D is undetermined. Germline loops: CDR1 DFQATT, CDR2 SNEGSKA (reference sequence). There are 14 residues in the CDR3. The V end lost 0 bases, the J end lost 6 bases, and 15 bases lay between the germline ends. The CDR3: CSARDRKGLGEQYF. The DNA for the CDR3 is TGCAGTGCTAGAGATAGAAAAGGGTTGGGCGAGCAGTACTTC.

This chain uses TRBV7-9 with TRBJ1-1; D is unclear. Trimming took 7 bases from V and 1 from J, leaving 10 bases between them. The CDR3 contains 13 residues. Germline V gene sequence: CDR1 SEHNR, CDR2 FQNEAQ (reference sequence). CDR3 residues: CASNLDGNTEAFF. For the CDR3, the DNA is TGTGCCAGCAACCTGGACGGGAACACTGAAGCTTTCTTT.

This clonotype came up many times. This chain connects TRBV9 to TRBJ2-3; maybe TRBD2 (5 bases). Germline CDR1 and CDR2: SGDLS and YYNGEE. The germline V and J ends were trimmed by 0 bases and 4 bases, with 9 bases remaining between them. The CDR3 is made up of 14 amino acids. The CDR3 DNA reads as TGTGCCAGCAGCGTAGGGGTCGGGGCAGATACGCAGTATTTT. It specifies CASSVGVGADTQYF.

There are a few counts of this clonotype. The rearrangement links TRBV10-3 to TRBJ1-1, with D hard to call. V was cut by 2 bases and J by 3 bases, with 10 bases left in between. Looked up from germline, CDR1 is ENHRY and CDR2 is SYGVKD. The CDR3 runs 14 residues. DNA of the CDR3: TGTGCCATCAGTGAGGTCTGGATGGACACTGAAGCTTTCTTT. Its protein product is CAISEVWMDTEAFF.

The chain recombines TRBV6-5 with TRBJ2-1, with a weak D call TRBD2 (5 bases). CDR1 is MNHEY, CDR2 SVGAGI, per germline. The CDR3 is made up of 14 amino acids. Trimming cost V 2 bases and J 8 bases, with 13 bases left between them. CDR3 loop: CASSYGSRRDEQFF. The CDR3 nucleotides read TGTGCCAGCAGTTACGGGTCCAGGCGGGATGAGCAGTTCTTC.

This clonotype was recorded at least ten times. The V and J genes are TRBV14 and TRBJ2-5; D is undetermined. Trimming removed 0 bases from V and 7 bases from J, with 9 bases in between. The CDR3 loop spans 13 amino acids. CDR1 is SGHDN, CDR2 FVKESK, per germline. DNA of the CDR3: TGTGCCAGCAGCCAAGAACGTTTTGGGACCCAGTACTTC. This encodes CASSQERFGTQYF.

This clonotype was picked up a small number of times. CDR3 DNA: TGTGCCAGCAGCCAAGATCGAGGGCCCCCTCAGCCCCAGCATTTT. It translates to CASSQDRGPPQPQHF. The rearrangement uses TRBV3-1 and TRBJ1-5; D is ambiguous. The CDR3 spans 15 residues. V shed 0 bases and J shed 6 bases, with 12 bases lying between them. Germline V gives CDR1 LGHDT, CDR2 YNNKEL (reference sequence).

There are a few counts of this clonotype. The chain joins TRBV20-1 to TRBJ1-4; D ambiguous. V was shortened by 1 base and J by 2 bases, with 17 bases between the two germline ends. The germline V gene encodes CDR1 DFQATT and CDR2 SNEGSKA (reference sequence). The CDR3 extends over 17 amino acids. CDR3 loop: CSARGINRGNTNEKLFF. CDR3 in DNA: TGCAGTGCTAGAGGAATAAACAGAGGGAACACTAATGAAAAACTGTTTTTT.

This clonotype was counted only a few times. The V gene is TRBV6-5, the J gene TRBJ2-2; tentative D call: TRBD2 (6 bases). V gave up 0 bases and J gave up 1 base, with 9 bases separating them. Germline assignment: CDR1 MNHEY and CDR2 SVGAGI. CDR3 length equals 16 residues. The DNA for the CDR3 is TGTGCCAGCAGTTACTCGATCGGGGGGAACACCGGGGAGCTGTTTTTT. As protein: CASSYSIGGNTGELFF.

This chain connects TRBV24-1 to TRBJ2-3; 7 bases match TRBD2. Germline V gives CDR1 KGHDR, CDR2 SFDVKD. V lost 0 bases, J lost 0 bases, and 8 bases stayed unmatched. The CDR3 consists of 18 residues. For the CDR3, the DNA is TGTGCCACCAGTGATTTGCCGAAGCTAGCGGCTAGCACAGATACGCAGTATTTT. This sequence encodes CATSDLPKLAASTDTQYF.